The 2 T cell receptor beta chains below all came from one sample that was sequenced in a study of T-cell memory formation after mild COVID-19. TCRdb called the 5' RACE reads again in MiXCR, with one record for every CDR3 protein. The table has about 270,000 distinct CDR3 sequences, 15% to 20% seen once; the top ten hold roughly 23%. Source material: PBMCs or a T cell subset sorted from them (not recorded which). These receptors originate from a man aged 18 to 29 who had mild COVID-19 (a few samples of this study predate the infection). Cell type and time point are not known.

As to this clonotype: One junction end disagrees with the germline gene, perhaps due to a read error. The rearrangement joins TRBV4-1 to TRBJ2-7, with a possible D match to TRBD1 (6 bases). Germline CDR1 and CDR2: MGHRA and YSYEKL. The CDR3 has 18 residues. The CDR3 spells CVSSQVEGRGRPPYEQYF. CDR3 DNA sequence: TGCGTCAGCAGCCAAGTTGAGGGCAGGGGCAGGCCCCCCTACGAGCAGTACTTC.

The chain links TRBV20-1 to TRBJ2-7; tentative D call: TRBD1 (5 bases). The CDR3 consists of 13 residues. Deletions cut 2 bases from V and 0 bases from J, with 8 bases between. CDR1 DFQATT and CDR2 SNEGSKA come from the germline V gene (reference sequence). The DNA of the CDR3 is TGCAGTGCTAGAAGGGGTAGCTCCTACGAGCAGTACTTC. Protein sequence: CSARRGSSYEQYF.